Listed below are T cell receptor beta chains from one sample, sequenced in a study of T cell responses to AZD1222 COVID-19 vaccine. Clones were sequenced by immunoSEQ multiplex PCR, and TCRdb holds only the in-frame ones, with some missing. Among about 60,000 clones, about three quarters were seen once, and the ten largest hold roughly 4%. This sample comprised peripheral blood, obtained 28 days after the second AZD1222 dose. The receptors derive from an adult who received the AZD1222 COVID-19 vaccine. Both conserved end residues are trimmed from each CDR3. A D gene is named only where the DNA matches it firmly.

j_gene: TRBJ1-3; v_gene: TRBV5-1; d_gene: TRBD1; CDR3aa: ASSETGNSGNTIY
j_gene: TRBJ2-3; v_gene: TRBV29-1; d_gene: TRBD1; CDR3aa: SVEGGQDFSTDTQY
j_gene: TRBJ2-3; v_gene: TRBV5-1; d_gene: -; CDR3aa: ASSLAREDTQY
j_gene: TRBJ2-2; v_gene: TRBV3-1/TRBV3-2; d_gene: TRBD1; CDR3aa: ASSQTGGSGELF
j_gene: TRBJ1-1; v_gene: TRBV27; d_gene: -; CDR3aa: ASSVSGTSEAF
j_gene: TRBJ2-5; v_gene: TRBV9; d_gene: TRBD2; CDR3aa: ASSVDGSGGLRETQY
j_gene: TRBJ2-4; v_gene: TRBV5-1; d_gene: -; CDR3aa: ASSLAGNAGNIQY
j_gene: TRBJ2-1; v_gene: TRBV2; d_gene: TRBD2; CDR3aa: ASSEGGMAGGLYNEQF
j_gene: TRBJ2-7; v_gene: TRBV28; d_gene: TRBD1; CDR3aa: ASWAGGQGAYSYEQY
j_gene: TRBJ2-7; v_gene: TRBV5-5; d_gene: TRBD1; CDR3aa: ASSVGQSSYEQY
j_gene: TRBJ2-7; v_gene: TRBV28; d_gene: TRBD1; CDR3aa: ASLTDRESAYEQY
j_gene: TRBJ2-5; v_gene: TRBV3-1/TRBV3-2; d_gene: TRBD2; CDR3aa: ASSQPGLAGGPRETQY
j_gene: TRBJ1-5; v_gene: TRBV12-3/TRBV12-4; d_gene: -; CDR3aa: ASRRGINQPQH
j_gene: TRBJ2-1; v_gene: TRBV9; d_gene: -; CDR3aa: ASSPGASPSLL
j_gene: TRBJ2-5; v_gene: TRBV18; d_gene: TRBD1; CDR3aa: ASSPQGAETQY
j_gene: TRBJ2-5; v_gene: TRBV2; d_gene: TRBD2; CDR3aa: ASSELTSGGETQY
j_gene: TRBJ1-2; v_gene: TRBV3-1/TRBV3-2; d_gene: -; CDR3aa: ASSQVLTRSGYT
j_gene: TRBJ1-5; v_gene: TRBV9; d_gene: -; CDR3aa: ASSPRTDNQPQH
j_gene: TRBJ1-1; v_gene: TRBV6-5; d_gene: -; CDR3aa: ASSYSMNTEAF
j_gene: TRBJ1-2; v_gene: TRBV9; d_gene: -; CDR3aa: ASSVDRTRGGYT
j_gene: TRBJ2-7; v_gene: TRBV7-8; d_gene: -; CDR3aa: ASSLLQGTIYEQY
j_gene: TRBJ2-7; v_gene: TRBV27; d_gene: -; CDR3aa: ASRLAGTAGFYEQY
j_gene: TRBJ1-2; v_gene: TRBV6-4; d_gene: TRBD1; CDR3aa: ASSPTGDGGYT
j_gene: TRBJ1-2; v_gene: TRBV11-2; d_gene: -; CDR3aa: ASSLGPGAVGYT
j_gene: TRBJ1-1; v_gene: TRBV3-1/TRBV3-2; d_gene: -; CDR3aa: ASLGQMNTEAF
j_gene: TRBJ2-5; v_gene: TRBV7-7; d_gene: -; CDR3aa: ASSLLGGGDGETQY
j_gene: TRBJ1-4; v_gene: TRBV27; d_gene: -; CDR3aa: ASTSWGATNEKLF
j_gene: TRBJ1-4; v_gene: TRBV7-2; d_gene: TRBD1; CDR3aa: ASSLGVQGVEKLF
j_gene: TRBJ1-6; v_gene: TRBV6-1; d_gene: -; CDR3aa: ASSEAAGVRNSPLH
j_gene: TRBJ2-5; v_gene: TRBV5-1; d_gene: -; CDR3aa: ASSPRQGEVSAGTMRQY
j_gene: TRBJ1-2; v_gene: TRBV7-9; d_gene: -; CDR3aa: ASSPSSNYGYT
j_gene: TRBJ2-2; v_gene: TRBV18; d_gene: TRBD1; CDR3aa: ASSPGQSNTGELF
j_gene: TRBJ1-2; v_gene: TRBV2; d_gene: -; CDR3aa: ASSEQSSDYGYT
j_gene: TRBJ2-7; v_gene: TRBV3-1/TRBV3-2; d_gene: -; CDR3aa: ASSQASEQY
j_gene: TRBJ1-4; v_gene: TRBV6-5; d_gene: -; CDR3aa: ASSPQGVNEKLF
j_gene: TRBJ1-5; v_gene: TRBV28; d_gene: -; CDR3aa: ASSDLRYYSNQPQH
j_gene: TRBJ2-1; v_gene: TRBV7-2; d_gene: -; CDR3aa: ASSPFGGSNYNEQF
j_gene: TRBJ1-5; v_gene: TRBV6-6; d_gene: -; CDR3aa: ASSYDPYSNQPQH
j_gene: TRBJ1-4; v_gene: TRBV28; d_gene: -; CDR3aa: ASSLKPHGGEDEKLF
j_gene: TRBJ2-7; v_gene: TRBV7-9; d_gene: -; CDR3aa: ASSLAPYEQY
j_gene: TRBJ2-1; v_gene: TRBV2; d_gene: -; CDR3aa: ASSASSRGVHEQF
j_gene: TRBJ1-5; v_gene: TRBV10-1; d_gene: TRBD1; CDR3aa: ASSCGQGLSIVYQPQH
j_gene: TRBJ1-1; v_gene: TRBV5-5; d_gene: -; CDR3aa: ASSLVHQNTEAF
j_gene: TRBJ1-6; v_gene: TRBV19; d_gene: TRBD1; CDR3aa: ASSRDRGFNSPLH
j_gene: TRBJ1-5; v_gene: TRBV28; d_gene: -; CDR3aa: ACQGGAGPQH
j_gene: TRBJ2-1; v_gene: TRBV4-3; d_gene: TRBD2; CDR3aa: ASSHSWGGSSYNEQF
j_gene: TRBJ1-5; v_gene: TRBV28; d_gene: -; CDR3aa: ASTLGDLYQPQH
j_gene: TRBJ2-7; v_gene: TRBV11-3; d_gene: -; CDR3aa: ASSARWGEQY
j_gene: TRBJ1-1; v_gene: TRBV19; d_gene: TRBD1; CDR3aa: ASSIVGELGQGVGNTEAF